A selection of T cell receptor beta chains follows, all from one sample in a study of cytomegalovirus exposure and HLA in healthy donors. TCRdb keeps only in-frame clones here, not all; method: immunoSEQ multiplex PCR. The table lists some 200,000 clones, about 89% of them singletons, with about 7.2% in the top ten. The sample consisted of PBMCs. The receptors here all came from a man under 40 in good health and CMV-seropositive. CDR3s include the opening cysteine and the closing phenylalanine or tryptophan. A D gene is named only where the DNA matches it firmly. Clone size is given for some rows only: seen once, a few or many times, or a class if the clone is expanded.

TRBJ2-3,TRBV2,NA,NA,TGTGCCAGCAGTCGACCGAGCACAGATACGCAGTATTTT,CASSRPSTDTQYF
TRBJ1-1,TRBV5-1,NA,NA,TGCGCCAGCAGCCCAACAGGGATCACTGAAGCTTTCTTT,CASSPTGITEAFF
TRBJ1-2,TRBV2,TRBD1,NA,TGTGCCAGCAGTGTGACAGGGGGTGGGAGCTATGGCTACACCTTC,CASSVTGGGSYGYTF
TRBJ2-1,TRBV18,TRBD1,NA,TGTGCCAGCTCAACTTCCGGGACAGGGTTAAGGGAGCAGTTCTTC,CASSTSGTGLREQFF
TRBJ2-5,TRBV7-2,NA,NA,TGTGCCAGCAGCGCCGTCTCGAGACGGGAGACCCAGTACTTC,CASSAVSRRETQYF
TRBJ2-7,TRBV6-1,NA,once,TGTGCCAGCAGTGAACGCGGGGCATCCTCCTACGAGCAGTACTTC,CASSERGASSYEQYF
TRBJ2-6,TRBV28,NA,NA,TGTGCCAGCAGTTCCCAACTGGGGGCCAACGTCCTGACTTTC,CASSSQLGANVLTF
TRBJ2-5,TRBV11-2,NA,NA,TGTGCCAGCAGCTTAGATGTGGAGACCCAGTACTTC,CASSLDVETQYF
TRBJ2-1,TRBV4-1,NA,NA,TGCGCCAGCAGCCTCTTGGACCCCTCCAATGAGCAGTTCTTC,CASSLLDPSNEQFF
TRBJ2-2,TRBV19,NA,many,TGTGCCAGTAGCCAATCAAGGAACACCGGGGAGCTGTTTTTT,CASSQSRNTGELFF
TRBJ1-5,TRBV19,TRBD1,NA,TGTGCCAGTAGTGTGGACAGGGAGCAGCCCCAGCATTTT,CASSVDREQPQHF
TRBJ2-3,TRBV7-3,TRBD2,NA,TGTGCCAGCAGCCCGCAAGCGGGAGTTATAGATACGCAGTATTTT,CASSPQAGVIDTQYF
TRBJ2-5,TRBV13,TRBD2,NA,TGTGCCAGCAGCTTAGGGGCGAGCGGGAGTGTCCAAGAGACCCAGTACTTC,CASSLGASGSVQETQYF
TRBJ1-2,TRBV19,TRBD1,NA,TGTGCCAGTGGCGAGGAGGGGGCGAGAGGCTACACCTTC,CASGEEGARGYTF
TRBJ1-5,TRBV6-6,NA,NA,TGTGCCAGCAGTGGGGGGGATAGCAATCAGCCCCAGCATTTT,CASSGGDSNQPQHF
TRBJ1-5,TRBV29-1,NA,NA,TGCAGCGTGAAAGAATCAACAGGGTCTCAGCCCCAGCATTTT,CSVKESTGSQPQHF
TRBJ2-3,TRBV11-1,NA,once,TGTGCCAGCAGTTTCAGTACAAGCACAGATACGCAGTATTTT,CASSFSTSTDTQYF
TRBJ2-7,TRBV9,NA,NA,TGTGCCAGCAGCGTAGGGGTCACTAACGGCTACGAGCAGTACTTC,CASSVGVTNGYEQYF
TRBJ2-7,TRBV7-9,NA,once,TGTGCCAGCAGCCGTACCTACGAGCAGTACTTC,CASSRTYEQYF
TRBJ1-2,TRBV29-1,NA,NA,TGCAGCGTAAGGCGGGGGCCTTATGGCTACACCTTC,CSVRRGPYGYTF
TRBJ2-5,TRBV30,NA,NA,TGTGCCTGGAGTGTAGGGGAGACCCAGTACTTC,CAWSVGETQYF
TRBJ1-5,TRBV28,NA,NA,TGTGCCAGCAGTCCGATATCACTCGACAGGAGCAATCAGCCCCAGCATTTT,CASSPISLDRSNQPQHF
TRBJ2-7,TRBV29-1,TRBD1,once,TGCAGCGTTGAACGTGGGCAGGGGGCGGGCGAGCAGTACTTC,CSVERGQGAGEQYF
TRBJ2-3,TRBV7-6,NA,NA,TGTGCCAGCAGCCCCGGCCAGGGCGGAATAGGAGATACGCAGTATTTT,CASSPGQGGIGDTQYF
TRBJ2-6,TRBV19,NA,NA,TGTGCCAGTAACTCCCTGGGCAGTGGGGCCAACGTCCTGACTTTC,CASNSLGSGANVLTF
TRBJ2-1,TRBV11-1,TRBD1,NA,TGTGCCAGCAGCCCCGGACAGGCCCGCCGTGAGCAGTTCTTC,CASSPGQARREQFF
TRBJ1-2,TRBV5-6,NA,NA,TGTGCCAGCAGGTCTGACAGCTATGGCTACACCTTC,CASRSDSYGYTF
TRBJ2-4,TRBV28,NA,NA,TGTGCCAGCAGTTCCCCCCGCGGACTAGCCAAAAACATTCAGTACTTC,CASSSPRGLAKNIQYF
TRBJ1-4,TRBV29-1,TRBD1,NA,TGCAGCGTTGTGGGGGACAGGGGGCAATATAATGAAAAACTGTTTTTT,CSVVGDRGQYNEKLFF
TRBJ2-7,TRBV4-2,NA,NA,TGTGCCAGCAGCCAGGAACGGGGGTTACAATACGAGCAGTACTTC,CASSQERGLQYEQYF
TRBJ2-6,TRBV5-6,TRBD1,NA,TGTGCCAGCAGCCAGACAGGGGCTGGGGCCAACGTCCTGACTTTC,CASSQTGAGANVLTF
TRBJ1-1,TRBV27,NA,NA,TGTGCCAGCAGTTTACCCGGCCGAATGAACACTGAAGCTTTCTTT,CASSLPGRMNTEAFF
TRBJ2-3,TRBV9,NA,few,TGTGCCAGCAGCGGATCCCCCGGGCGCTACCGCACAGATACGCAGTATTTT,CASSGSPGRYRTDTQYF
TRBJ1-2,TRBV27,NA,NA,TGTGCCAGTCACTCCGGGCTCATGGCCTATGGCTACACCTTC,CASHSGLMAYGYTF
TRBJ2-2,TRBV9,NA,many,TGTGCCAGCAGCCTATCCTTAGACACCGGGGAGCTGTTTTTT,CASSLSLDTGELFF
TRBJ1-1,TRBV5-4,TRBD1,NA,TGTGCCAGCAGCGTAGGGGGCCCTAACAAAGAAGCTTTCTTT,CASSVGGPNKEAFF
TRBJ1-4,TRBV6-5,NA,NA,TGTGCCAGCAGCCGGGACTACAATGAAAAACTGTTTTTT,CASSRDYNEKLFF
TRBJ2-5,TRBV15,TRBD2,NA,TGTGCCACCAGCAGAGTAGCGGGGAGAGCCCCTCAAGAGACCCAGTACTTC,CATSRVAGRAPQETQYF